The T cell receptor (beta chain) described here comes from a study of T cells in Graves' hyperthyroidism and ophthalmopathy (dated by TCRdb to about 2019). A note on the overall study: Peripheral blood was collected at initial diagnosis, before any treatment. TCR V-J signatures able to tell the groups apart were searched for in a discovery cohort of 90 to 100 patients, of whom about 40 had Graves' ophthalmopathy and about 55 had stable Graves' hyperthyroidism. An independent validation cohort of under 20 hyperthyroidism patients and 17 patients who later progressed to ophthalmopathy tested prospective prediction of ophthalmopathy. The 100 or so discovery patients were randomly divided into training and test sets at a 7:3 ratio. Thyroid tissue and blood T-cell repertoires from more than five Graves' hyperthyroidism patients were also compared in the study. After blood sampling, hyperthyroidism patients were treated with methimazole at a starting dose of 30 mg daily, and ophthalmopathy patients were treated with high-dose intravenous methylprednisolone. According to the paper, TCR Vbeta CDR3 sequencing was carried out on 135 peripheral blood samples, which came from approximately 41 ophthalmopathy, fewer than 80 hyperthyroidism and about 17 progressor patients.

The V end loses 0 bases and the J end loses 8 bases, and a stretch of 10 bases separates them. Per the germline V gene, LGHNA is the CDR1 and YSLEER is the CDR2. The CDR3 numbers 13 residues from cysteine through phenylalanine. CDR3 DNA is the only sequence kept; it has 39 bases, read in frame from the first base. This clonotype came up a few times. Its target antigen remains unknown. No base qualities exist here, and no much larger clone lies one base off it. Amplification of TCR beta CDR3 regions was carried out from RNA transcripts. The TCR CDR3 was subjected to a first round of RT-PCR using the HTBI primer set and the Qiagen OneStep RT-PCR kit. A second multiplex PCR round built the libraries, followed by size selection and purification. Libraries were sequenced paired-end with 100 bp reads on an Illumina HiSeq2000. On the authors' methods: Raw data were processed with SOAPnuke, discarding reads with adapters, uncalled bases, mean Phred below 15, or no exact constant-primer or identifier match. High-quality paired reads were merged using COPE v1.2.5, and each unique nucleotide sequence was defined as a clonotype. Clonotypes were aligned to IMGT TRBV, TRBD and TRBJ reference segments using MiTCR v1.1. The analysis was restricted to V-J combinations with a frequency above 0.0001, which together covered 99.2% of the repertoires. The TCS score was defined as the ratio of F50 (clonal expansion) to E x V (chaos), calculated using BLOSUM62-based TCRdist between CDR3 peptides within each V-J. Welch's t-statistics and random forest reduced fewer than 600 V-J features to around 14, which were used in a naive Bayes classifier (R e1071). TCRdb reanalyzed the raw reads on its own, using fastp at Q25 for trimming and MiXCR for clone calling, and kept in-frame beta chains. A single entry per CDR3 protein holds the most common genes and DNA from its merged rows. The V and J calls and clone size are TCRdb's, not the authors'. The sample table lists more than 500,000 distinct CDR3 sequences, roughly 15% of them with a count of one. Roughly 29% of the sample lies in the top ten.

The research as a whole found: Sample size was not statistically predetermined, and investigators were not blinded to group allocation. Most expanded thyroid clonotypes (frequency above 0.001) were also detected in blood, suggesting blood repertoires may reflect thyroid immune responses. A 13 V-J signature model separated ophthalmopathy from stable hyperthyroidism, with around 91% sensitivity and 81.08% specificity in cross-validation and 80%/75% in testing. In validation, the model predicted progression to ophthalmopathy a median of approximately 6.6 months before onset, with about 67% sensitivity and roughly 77% specificity.

Moderately to severely active disease, a Clinical Activity Score of at least 3, a NOSPECS grade of at least 4, and a duration under 3 months were present in ophthalmopathy patients. Any patient with an uncontrolled infection, another autoimmune disease, pregnancy or lactation was excluded. Diagnoses were established on the basis of clinical symptoms, serum thyroxine and TRAb, thyroid ultrasound, and orbital computed tomography. PBMCs were separated from approximately 10 ml of fresh peripheral blood using Ficoll-Paque density gradient centrifugation. Total RNA was extracted using Trizol reagent, and RNA quality was assessed on an Agilent 2100 Bioanalyzer.

The V and J genes are TRBV4-3 and TRBJ1-1; no D gene call is confident. Sequencing was done on a sample of blood. This clonotype was sampled from a woman between 25 and 40 years old with Graves' ophthalmopathy. The CDR3 in this case is CASSQERSVEAFF. The DNA is as follows: TGCGCCAGCAGCCAAGAAAGGTCCGTCGAAGCTTTCTTT.